Sequencing of this TCR beta chain was carried out in a study of T cell repertoires in cytomegalovirus infection. Study context: TCR beta signatures that were public indicated CMV infection and matching HLA type.

With 6 bases removed from V and 9 bases from J, the gap between germline ends came to 22 bases. There are 15 residues in the CDR3. The germline CDR1 and CDR2 sequences are SGHVS and FNYEAQ. MiXCR, run by TCRdb on the reads, gives a single entry per CDR3 protein. Among 110,000 to 150,000 distinct CDR3 sequences listed, about 6% were seen once. Overall study findings and caveats: Cumulative public TCR beta family frequency identified CMV carriers with the relevant HLA. HLA-C-restricted, CMV-specific TCR beta clonotypes were dominant ex vivo.

This clonotype was seen repeatedly, ten times or more. Its antigen is as yet unknown. The receptor's source is a human donor in good health (CMV status not recorded). Some clones in this sample may be carry-over from other donors' samples. This chain connects TRBV7-6 to TRBJ2-3, with D possibly matching TRBD2 (7 bases). The sequenced sample consisted of PBMCs. DNA of the CDR3: TGTGCCAGCAGTGTAGAGGGGGGGGGGCCGAGAACGCAGTATTTT. Translated, it gives CASSVEGGGPRTQYF.